This T cell receptor (beta chain) was captured in a study of CD8 T cells in Susac syndrome. About 0.5 to 1 ug RNA was reverse transcribed with random hexamers. A single record per CDR3 protein comes from TCRdb applying MiXCR to the immunoSEQ multiplex PCR reads. In the table there are about 120,000 distinct CDR3 sequences, just under 95% of which are singletons. With respect to this clonotype: Its cognate antigen is unknown.

Findings and caveats of the study: It was in TEMRA cells and active patients that Susac CD8+ clonal expansion peaked.

Source material: CD8+ T cells from PBMCs. This clonotype was sampled from a human donor with Susac syndrome.

CDR3 sequence: CASSLRSGVDEQYF. CDR3 coding DNA: TGCGCCAGCAGCCTACGATCGGGGGTGGACGAGCAGTACTTC. J is TRBJ2-7 and V is TRBV4-1, with D possibly being TRBD2 (6 bases). Per germline, CDR1 MGHRA and CDR2 YSYEKL. Trimming shortened V by 4 bases and J by 5 bases, and 15 bases separated the two germline ends. The CDR3 totals 14 residues.